These T cell receptor beta chains were read from a single sample in a study of cytomegalovirus exposure and HLA in healthy donors. Data came from immunoSEQ multiplex PCR; TCRdb stores just in-frame clones and leaves some out. The sample shows 90,000 to 120,000 clones, around three quarters of them seen only once. Material: PBMCs. The receptor source for this set is a male donor in good health and CMV-seronegative. CDR3s include the opening cysteine and the closing phenylalanine or tryptophan. The D gene is left open where the match is weak. Some rows have no size entry. The others give once, few or many, or a class for an expanded clone.

>.|few|TRBJ1-4|TRBV29-1
CSVGWSQEYEKLFF
TGCAGCGTTGGTTGGTCGCAGGAATATGAAAAACTGTTTTTT
>TRBD2|.|TRBJ2-2|TRBV30
CAWSAQLAGSGTGELFF
TGTGCCTGGAGCGCTCAACTAGCGGGATCGGGCACCGGGGAGCTGTTTTTT
>TRBD1|few|TRBJ1-4|TRBV5-1
CASSRDRGTNEKLFF
TGCGCCAGCAGCCGGGACAGGGGGACTAATGAAAAACTGTTTTTT
>.|.|TRBJ2-3|TRBV7-2
CASSETEYTQYF
TGTGCCAGCAGCGAGACAGAGTATACGCAGTATTTT
>TRBD1|.|TRBJ2-7|TRBV14
CASSRQGALNEQYF
TGTGCCAGCAGCCGACAGGGGGCGTTGAACGAGCAGTACTTC
>.|few|TRBJ2-7|TRBV2
CASSERQGFYEQYF
TGTGCCAGCAGTGAGAGGCAGGGGTTCTACGAGCAGTACTTC
>.|.|TRBJ2-7|TRBV11-2
CASSSSQSGSPYEQYF
TGTGCCAGCAGCTCGTCGCAAAGCGGTTCACCCTACGAGCAGTACTTC
>.|few|TRBJ1-6|TRBV27
CASSLRQGYNSPLHF
TGTGCCAGCAGTTTACGTCAGGGGTATAATTCACCCCTCCACTTT
>TRBD2|once|TRBJ2-7|TRBV12-5
CASGLVKDLGTSVSYLYEQYF
TGTGCTAGTGGTTTGGTAAAGGATTTGGGGACTAGCGTTTCCTACCTTTACGAGCAGTACTTC
>.|.|TRBJ1-1|TRBV27
CASSYQGGTEAFF
TGTGCCAGCAGTTATCAGGGCGGCACTGAAGCTTTCTTT
>TRBD2|.|TRBJ2-1|TRBV4-1
CASSQHLEREMGREQFF
TGCGCCAGCAGCCAACACCTGGAGCGGGAAATGGGGAGGGAGCAGTTCTTC
>TRBD1|.|TRBJ2-2|TRBV27
CASSRTRQGDTGELFF
TGTGCCAGCAGTCGCACAAGACAGGGCGACACCGGGGAGCTGTTTTTT
>TRBD2|once|TRBJ2-7|TRBV7-6
CASSLSGRSYEQYF
TGTGCCAGCAGCTTAAGCGGGAGGTCCTACGAGCAGTACTTC
>.|.|TRBJ2-1|TRBV30
CAWTQGFNNEQFF
TGTGCCTGGACCCAGGGTTTTAACAATGAGCAGTTCTTC
>TRBD2|.|TRBJ2-1|TRBV10-3
CAISESLLAGGSSSYNEQFF
TGTGCCATCAGTGAGTCGTTGCTAGCGGGAGGGTCTAGCTCCTACAATGAGCAGTTCTTC
>.|.|TRBJ2-1|TRBV27
CASSLRGPKNEQFF
TGTGCCAGCAGTCTACGAGGGCCTAAGAATGAGCAGTTCTTC
>.|.|TRBJ1-2|TRBV29-1
CSVELSPYGYTF
TGCAGCGTTGAACTCAGTCCCTATGGCTACACCTTC